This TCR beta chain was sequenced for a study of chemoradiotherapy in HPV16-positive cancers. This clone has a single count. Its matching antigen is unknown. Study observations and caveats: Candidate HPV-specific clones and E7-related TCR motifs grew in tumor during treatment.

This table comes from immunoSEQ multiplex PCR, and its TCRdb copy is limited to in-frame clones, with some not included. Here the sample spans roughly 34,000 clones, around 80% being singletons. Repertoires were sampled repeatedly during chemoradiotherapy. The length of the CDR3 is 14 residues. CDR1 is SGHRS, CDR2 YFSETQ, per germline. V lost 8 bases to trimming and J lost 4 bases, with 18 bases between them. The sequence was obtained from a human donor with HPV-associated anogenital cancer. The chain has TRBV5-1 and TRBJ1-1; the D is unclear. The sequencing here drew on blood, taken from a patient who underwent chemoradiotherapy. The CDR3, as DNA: TGCGCCAGTGCCACTGGAGGGTTGCGCACTGAAGCTTTCTTT. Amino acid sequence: CASATGGLRTEAFF.